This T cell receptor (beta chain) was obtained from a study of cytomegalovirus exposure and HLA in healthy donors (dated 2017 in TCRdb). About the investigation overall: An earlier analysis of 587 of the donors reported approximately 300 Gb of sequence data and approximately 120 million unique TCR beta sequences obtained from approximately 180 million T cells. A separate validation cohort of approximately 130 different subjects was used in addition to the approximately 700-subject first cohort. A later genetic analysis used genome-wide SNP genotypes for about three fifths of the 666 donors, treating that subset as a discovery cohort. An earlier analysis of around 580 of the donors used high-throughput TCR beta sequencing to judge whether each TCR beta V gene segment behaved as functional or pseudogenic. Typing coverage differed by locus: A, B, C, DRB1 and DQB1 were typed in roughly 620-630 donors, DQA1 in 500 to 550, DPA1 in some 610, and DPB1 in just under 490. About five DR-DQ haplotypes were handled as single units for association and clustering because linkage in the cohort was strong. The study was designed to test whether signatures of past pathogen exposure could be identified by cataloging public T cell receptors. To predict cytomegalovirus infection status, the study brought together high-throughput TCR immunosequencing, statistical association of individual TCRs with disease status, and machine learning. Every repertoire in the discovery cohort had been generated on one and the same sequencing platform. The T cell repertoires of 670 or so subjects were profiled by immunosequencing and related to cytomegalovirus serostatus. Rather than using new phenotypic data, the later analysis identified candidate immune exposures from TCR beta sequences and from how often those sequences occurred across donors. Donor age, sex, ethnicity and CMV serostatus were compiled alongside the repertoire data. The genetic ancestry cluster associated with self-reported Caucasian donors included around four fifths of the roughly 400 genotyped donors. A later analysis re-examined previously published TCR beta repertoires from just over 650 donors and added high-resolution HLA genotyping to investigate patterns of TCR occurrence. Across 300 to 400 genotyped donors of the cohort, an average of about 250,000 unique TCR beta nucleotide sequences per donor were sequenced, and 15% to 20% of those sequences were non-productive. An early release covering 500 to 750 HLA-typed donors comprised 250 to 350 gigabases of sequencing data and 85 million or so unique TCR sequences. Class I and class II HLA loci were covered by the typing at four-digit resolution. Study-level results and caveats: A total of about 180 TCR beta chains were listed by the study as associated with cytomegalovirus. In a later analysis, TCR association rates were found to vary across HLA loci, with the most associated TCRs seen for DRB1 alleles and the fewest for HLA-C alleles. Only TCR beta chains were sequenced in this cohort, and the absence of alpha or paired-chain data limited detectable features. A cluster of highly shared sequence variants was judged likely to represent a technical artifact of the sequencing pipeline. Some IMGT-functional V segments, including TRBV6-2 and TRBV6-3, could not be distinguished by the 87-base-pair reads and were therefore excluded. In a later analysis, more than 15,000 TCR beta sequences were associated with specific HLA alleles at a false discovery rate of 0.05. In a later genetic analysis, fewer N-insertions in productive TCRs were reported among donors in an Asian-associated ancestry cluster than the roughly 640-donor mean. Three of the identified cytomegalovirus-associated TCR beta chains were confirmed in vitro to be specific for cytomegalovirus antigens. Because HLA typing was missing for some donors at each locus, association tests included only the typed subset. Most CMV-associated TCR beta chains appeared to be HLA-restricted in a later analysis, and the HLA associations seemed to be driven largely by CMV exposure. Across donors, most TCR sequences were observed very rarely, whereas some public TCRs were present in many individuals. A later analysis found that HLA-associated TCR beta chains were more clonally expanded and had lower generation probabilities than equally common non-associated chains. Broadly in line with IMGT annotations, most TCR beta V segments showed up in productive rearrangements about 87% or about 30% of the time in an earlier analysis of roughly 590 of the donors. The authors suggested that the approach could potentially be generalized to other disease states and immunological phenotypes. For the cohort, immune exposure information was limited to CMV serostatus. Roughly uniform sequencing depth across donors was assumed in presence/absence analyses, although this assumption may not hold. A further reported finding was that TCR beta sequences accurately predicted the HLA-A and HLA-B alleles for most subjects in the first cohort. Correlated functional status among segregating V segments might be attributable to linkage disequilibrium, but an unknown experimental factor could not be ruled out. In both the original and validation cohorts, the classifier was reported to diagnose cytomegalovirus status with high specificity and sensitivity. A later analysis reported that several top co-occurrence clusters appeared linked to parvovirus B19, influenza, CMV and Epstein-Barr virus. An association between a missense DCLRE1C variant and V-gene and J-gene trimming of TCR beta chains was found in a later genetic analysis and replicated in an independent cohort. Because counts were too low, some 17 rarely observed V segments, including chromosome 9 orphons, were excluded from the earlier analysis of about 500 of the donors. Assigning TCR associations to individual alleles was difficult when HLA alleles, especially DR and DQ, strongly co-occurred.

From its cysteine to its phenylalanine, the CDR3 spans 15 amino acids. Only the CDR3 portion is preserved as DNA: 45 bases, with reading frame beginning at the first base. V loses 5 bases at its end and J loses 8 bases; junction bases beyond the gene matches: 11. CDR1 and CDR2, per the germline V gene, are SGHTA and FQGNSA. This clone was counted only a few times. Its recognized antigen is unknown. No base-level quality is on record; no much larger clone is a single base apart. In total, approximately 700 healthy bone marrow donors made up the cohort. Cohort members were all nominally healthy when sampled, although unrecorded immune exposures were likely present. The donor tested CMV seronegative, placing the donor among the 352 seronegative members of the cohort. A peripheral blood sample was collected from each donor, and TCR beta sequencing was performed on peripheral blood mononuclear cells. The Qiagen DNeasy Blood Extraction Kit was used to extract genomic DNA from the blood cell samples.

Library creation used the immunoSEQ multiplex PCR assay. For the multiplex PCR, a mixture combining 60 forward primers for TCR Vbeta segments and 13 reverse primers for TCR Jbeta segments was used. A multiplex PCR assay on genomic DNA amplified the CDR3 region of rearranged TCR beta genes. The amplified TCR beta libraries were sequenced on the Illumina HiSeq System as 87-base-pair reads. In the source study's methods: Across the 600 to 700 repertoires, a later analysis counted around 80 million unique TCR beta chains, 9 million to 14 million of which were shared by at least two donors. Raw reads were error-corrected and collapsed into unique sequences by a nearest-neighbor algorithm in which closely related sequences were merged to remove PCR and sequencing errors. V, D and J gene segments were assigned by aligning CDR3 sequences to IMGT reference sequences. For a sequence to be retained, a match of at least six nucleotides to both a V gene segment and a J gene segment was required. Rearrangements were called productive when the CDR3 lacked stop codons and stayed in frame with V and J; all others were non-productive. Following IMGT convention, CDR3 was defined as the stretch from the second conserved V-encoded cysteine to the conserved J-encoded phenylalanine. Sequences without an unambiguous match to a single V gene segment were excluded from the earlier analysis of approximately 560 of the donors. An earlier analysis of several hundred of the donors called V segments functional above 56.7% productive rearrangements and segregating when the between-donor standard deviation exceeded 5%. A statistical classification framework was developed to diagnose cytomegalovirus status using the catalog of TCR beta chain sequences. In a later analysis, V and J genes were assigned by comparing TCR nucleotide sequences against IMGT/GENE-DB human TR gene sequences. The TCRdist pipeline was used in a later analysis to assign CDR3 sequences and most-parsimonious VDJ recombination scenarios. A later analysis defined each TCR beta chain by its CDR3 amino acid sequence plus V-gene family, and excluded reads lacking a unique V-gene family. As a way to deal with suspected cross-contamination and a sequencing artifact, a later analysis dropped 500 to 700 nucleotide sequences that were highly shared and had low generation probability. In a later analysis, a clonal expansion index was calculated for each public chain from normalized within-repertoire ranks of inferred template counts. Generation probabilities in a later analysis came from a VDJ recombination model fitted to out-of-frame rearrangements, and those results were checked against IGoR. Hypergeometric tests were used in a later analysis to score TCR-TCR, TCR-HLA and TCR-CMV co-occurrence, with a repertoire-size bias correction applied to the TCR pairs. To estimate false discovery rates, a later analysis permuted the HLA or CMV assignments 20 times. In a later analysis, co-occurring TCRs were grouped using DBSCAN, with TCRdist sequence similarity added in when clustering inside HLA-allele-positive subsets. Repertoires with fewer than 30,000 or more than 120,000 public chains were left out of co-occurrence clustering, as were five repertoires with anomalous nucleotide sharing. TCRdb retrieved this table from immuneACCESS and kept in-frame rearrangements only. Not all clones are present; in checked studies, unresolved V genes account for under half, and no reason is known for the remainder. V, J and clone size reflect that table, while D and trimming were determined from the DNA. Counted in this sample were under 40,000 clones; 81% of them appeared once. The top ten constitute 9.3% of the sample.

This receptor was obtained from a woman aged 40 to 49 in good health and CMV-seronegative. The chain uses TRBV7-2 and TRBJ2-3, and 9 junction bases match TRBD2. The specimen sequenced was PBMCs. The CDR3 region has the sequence CASSETSGVRGTQYF. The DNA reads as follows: TGTGCCAGCAGCGAGACTAGCGGAGTCCGAGGTACGCAGTATTTT.